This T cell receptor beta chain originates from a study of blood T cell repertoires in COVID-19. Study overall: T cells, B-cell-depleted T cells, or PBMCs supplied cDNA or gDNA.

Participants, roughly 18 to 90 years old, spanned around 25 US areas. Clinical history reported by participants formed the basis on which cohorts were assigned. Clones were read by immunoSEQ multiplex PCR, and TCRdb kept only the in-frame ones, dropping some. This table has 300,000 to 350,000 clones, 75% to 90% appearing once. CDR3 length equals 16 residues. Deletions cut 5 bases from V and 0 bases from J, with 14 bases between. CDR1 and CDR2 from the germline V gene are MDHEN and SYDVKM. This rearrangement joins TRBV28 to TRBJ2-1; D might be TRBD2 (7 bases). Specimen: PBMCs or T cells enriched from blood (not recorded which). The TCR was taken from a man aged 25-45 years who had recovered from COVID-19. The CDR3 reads CASSALGGASYNEQFF. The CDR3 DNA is TGTGCCAGCAGTGCCCTGGGGGGGGCCTCCTACAATGAGCAGTTCTTC.